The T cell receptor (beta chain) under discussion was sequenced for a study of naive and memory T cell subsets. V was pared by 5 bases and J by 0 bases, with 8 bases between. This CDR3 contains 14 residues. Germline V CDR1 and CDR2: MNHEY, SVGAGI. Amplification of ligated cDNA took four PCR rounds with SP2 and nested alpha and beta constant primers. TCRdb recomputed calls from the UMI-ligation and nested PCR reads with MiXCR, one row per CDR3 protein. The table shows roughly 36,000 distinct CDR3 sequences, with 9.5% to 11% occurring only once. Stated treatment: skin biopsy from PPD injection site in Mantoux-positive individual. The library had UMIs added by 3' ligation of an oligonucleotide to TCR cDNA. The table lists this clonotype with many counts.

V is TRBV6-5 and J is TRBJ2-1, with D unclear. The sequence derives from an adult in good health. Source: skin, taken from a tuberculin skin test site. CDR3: CASSPHNSYNEQFF. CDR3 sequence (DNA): TGTGCCAGCAGTCCACACAACTCCTACAATGAGCAGTTCTTC.